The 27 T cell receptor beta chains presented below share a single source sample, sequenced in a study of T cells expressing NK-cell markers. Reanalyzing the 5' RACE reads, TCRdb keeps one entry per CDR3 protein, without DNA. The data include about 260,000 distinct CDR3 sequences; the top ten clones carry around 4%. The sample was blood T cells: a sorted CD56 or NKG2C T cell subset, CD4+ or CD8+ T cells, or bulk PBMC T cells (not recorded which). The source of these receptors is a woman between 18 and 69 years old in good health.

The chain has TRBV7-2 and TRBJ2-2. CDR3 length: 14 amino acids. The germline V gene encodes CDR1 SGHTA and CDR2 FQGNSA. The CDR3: CASGSSWVTGELFF.

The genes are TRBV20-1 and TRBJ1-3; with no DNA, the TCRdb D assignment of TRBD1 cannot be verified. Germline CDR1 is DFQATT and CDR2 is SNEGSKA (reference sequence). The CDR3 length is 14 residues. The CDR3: CSATPGQAGNTIYF.

CDR3 in amino acids: CAISESGGENIQYF. The J gene is TRBJ2-4, the V gene TRBV10-3. The CDR3 runs to 14 residues. In germline, CDR1 is ENHRY, CDR2 SYGVKD.

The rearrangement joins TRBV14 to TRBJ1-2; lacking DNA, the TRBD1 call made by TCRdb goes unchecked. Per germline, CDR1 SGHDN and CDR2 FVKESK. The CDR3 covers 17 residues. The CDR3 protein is CASSQVGQEKGRNGYTF.

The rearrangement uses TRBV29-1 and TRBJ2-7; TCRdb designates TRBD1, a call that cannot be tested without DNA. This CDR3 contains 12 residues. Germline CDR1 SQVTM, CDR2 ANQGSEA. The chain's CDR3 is CSVAPDAYEQYF.

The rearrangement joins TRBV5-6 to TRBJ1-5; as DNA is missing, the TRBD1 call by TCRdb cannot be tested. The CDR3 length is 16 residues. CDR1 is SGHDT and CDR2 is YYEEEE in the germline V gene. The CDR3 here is CASSRGTGMNNQPQHF.

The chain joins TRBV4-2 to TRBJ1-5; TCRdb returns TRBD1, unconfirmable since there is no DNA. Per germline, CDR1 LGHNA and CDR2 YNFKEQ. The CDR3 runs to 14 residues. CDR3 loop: CASSQEVGVQPQHF.

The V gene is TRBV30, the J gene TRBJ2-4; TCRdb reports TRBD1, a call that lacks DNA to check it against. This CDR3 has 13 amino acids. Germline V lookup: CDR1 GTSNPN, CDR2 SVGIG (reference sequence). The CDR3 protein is CAWSVGGGNIQYF.

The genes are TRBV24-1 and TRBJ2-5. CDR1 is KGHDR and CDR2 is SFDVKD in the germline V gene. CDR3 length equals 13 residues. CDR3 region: CATSDFLGETQYF.

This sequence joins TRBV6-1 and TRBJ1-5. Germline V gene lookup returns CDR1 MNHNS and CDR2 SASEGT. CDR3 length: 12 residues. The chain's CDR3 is CASRDRVQPQHF.

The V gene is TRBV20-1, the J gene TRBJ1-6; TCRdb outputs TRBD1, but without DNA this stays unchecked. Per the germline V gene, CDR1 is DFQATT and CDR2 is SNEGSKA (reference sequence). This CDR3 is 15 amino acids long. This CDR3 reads CSARDRQPGFSPLHF.

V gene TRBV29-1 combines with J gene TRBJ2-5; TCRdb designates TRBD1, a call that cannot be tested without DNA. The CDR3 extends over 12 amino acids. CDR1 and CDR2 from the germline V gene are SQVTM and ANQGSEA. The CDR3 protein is CSVDTWGETQYF.

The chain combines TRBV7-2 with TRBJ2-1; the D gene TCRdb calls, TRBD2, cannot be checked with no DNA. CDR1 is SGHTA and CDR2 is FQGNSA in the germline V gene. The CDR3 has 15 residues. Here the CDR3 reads CASTQRGGRYNEQFF.

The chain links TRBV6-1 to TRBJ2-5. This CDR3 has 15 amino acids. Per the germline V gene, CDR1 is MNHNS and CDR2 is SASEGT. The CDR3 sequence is CASTRSTEYQETQYF.

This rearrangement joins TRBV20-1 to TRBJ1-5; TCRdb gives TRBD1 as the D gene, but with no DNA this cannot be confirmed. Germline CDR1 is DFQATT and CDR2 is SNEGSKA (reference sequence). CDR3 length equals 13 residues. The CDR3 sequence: CSAPSGAGQPQHF.

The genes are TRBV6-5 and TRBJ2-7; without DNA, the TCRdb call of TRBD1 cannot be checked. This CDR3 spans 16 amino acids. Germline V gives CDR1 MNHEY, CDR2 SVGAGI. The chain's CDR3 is CASSYGRGFSSYEQYF.

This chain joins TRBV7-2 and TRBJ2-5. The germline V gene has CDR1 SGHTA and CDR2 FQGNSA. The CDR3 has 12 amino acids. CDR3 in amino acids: CASSLSFETQYF.

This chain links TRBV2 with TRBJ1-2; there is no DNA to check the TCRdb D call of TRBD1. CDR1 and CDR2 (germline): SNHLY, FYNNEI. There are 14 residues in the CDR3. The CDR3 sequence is CASSLQTEIYGYTF.

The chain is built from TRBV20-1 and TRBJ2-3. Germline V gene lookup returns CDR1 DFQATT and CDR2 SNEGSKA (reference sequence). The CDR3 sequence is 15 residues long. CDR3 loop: CSARILALGTDTQYF.

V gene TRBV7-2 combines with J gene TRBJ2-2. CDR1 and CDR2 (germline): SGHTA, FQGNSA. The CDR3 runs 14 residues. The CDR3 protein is CASSLHGVRGELFF. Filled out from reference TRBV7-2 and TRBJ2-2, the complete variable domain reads GAGVSQSPSNKVTEKGKDVELRCDPISGHTALYWYRQSLGQGLEFLIYFQGNSAPDKSGLPSDRFSAERTGGSVSTLTIQRTQQEDSAVYLCASSLHGVRGELFFGEGSRLTVL.

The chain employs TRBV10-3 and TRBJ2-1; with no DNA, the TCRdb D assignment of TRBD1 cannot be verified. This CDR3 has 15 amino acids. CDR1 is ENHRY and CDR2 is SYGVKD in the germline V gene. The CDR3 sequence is CAISEGGQGAYEQFF.

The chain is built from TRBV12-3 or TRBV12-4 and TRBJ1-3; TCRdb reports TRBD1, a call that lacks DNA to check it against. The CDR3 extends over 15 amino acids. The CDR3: CASTFARETGNTIYF.

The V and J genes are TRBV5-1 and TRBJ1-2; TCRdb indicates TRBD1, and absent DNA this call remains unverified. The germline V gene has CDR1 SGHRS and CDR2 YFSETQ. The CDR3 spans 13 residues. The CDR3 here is CASSLGDGYGYTF.

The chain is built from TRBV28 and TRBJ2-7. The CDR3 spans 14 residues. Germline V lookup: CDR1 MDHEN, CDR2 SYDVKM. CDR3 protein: CASSLSLPTYEQYF. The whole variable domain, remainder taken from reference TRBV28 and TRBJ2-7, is DVKVTQSSRYLVKRTGEKVFLECVQDMDHENMFWYRQDPGLGLRLIYFSYDVKMKEKGDIPEGYSVSREKKERFSLILESASTNQTSMYLCASSLSLPTYEQYFGPGTRLTVT.

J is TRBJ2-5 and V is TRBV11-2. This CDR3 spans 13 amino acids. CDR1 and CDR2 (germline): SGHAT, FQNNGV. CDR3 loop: CASRRQIKETQYF.

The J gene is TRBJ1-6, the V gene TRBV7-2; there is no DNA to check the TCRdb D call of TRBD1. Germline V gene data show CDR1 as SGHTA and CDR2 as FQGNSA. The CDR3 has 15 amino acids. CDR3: CASSLTQGNNSPLHF.

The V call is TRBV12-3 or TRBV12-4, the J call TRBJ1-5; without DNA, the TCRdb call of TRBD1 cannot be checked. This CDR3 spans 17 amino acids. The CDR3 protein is CASSSAQTGVFYQPQHF.